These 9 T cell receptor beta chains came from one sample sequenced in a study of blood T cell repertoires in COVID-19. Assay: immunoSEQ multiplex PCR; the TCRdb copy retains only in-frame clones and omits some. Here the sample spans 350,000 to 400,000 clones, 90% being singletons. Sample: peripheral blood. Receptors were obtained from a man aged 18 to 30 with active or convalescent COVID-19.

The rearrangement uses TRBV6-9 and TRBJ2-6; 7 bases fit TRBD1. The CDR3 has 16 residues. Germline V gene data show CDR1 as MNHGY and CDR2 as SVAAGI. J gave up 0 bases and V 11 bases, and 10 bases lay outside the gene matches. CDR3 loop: CAPREGGSSGANVLTF. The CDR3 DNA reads TGTGCCCCAAGGGAAGGGGGCAGCTCTGGGGCCAACGTCCTGACTTTC.

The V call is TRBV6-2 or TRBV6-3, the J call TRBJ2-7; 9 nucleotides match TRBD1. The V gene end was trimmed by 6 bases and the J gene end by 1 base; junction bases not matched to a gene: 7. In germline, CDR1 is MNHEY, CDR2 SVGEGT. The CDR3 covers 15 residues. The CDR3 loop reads CASSEPGTGSYEQYF. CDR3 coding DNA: TGTGCCAGCAGCGAGCCAGGGACAGGGTCCTACGAGCAGTACTTC.

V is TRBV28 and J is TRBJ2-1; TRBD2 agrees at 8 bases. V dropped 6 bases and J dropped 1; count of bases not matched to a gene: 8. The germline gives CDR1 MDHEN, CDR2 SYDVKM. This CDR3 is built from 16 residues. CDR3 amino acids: CASSRILAESYNEQFF. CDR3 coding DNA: TGTGCCAGCAGCCGCATACTAGCGGAATCCTACAATGAGCAGTTCTTC.

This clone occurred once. The CDR3 is CASTDRASWGELFF. The CDR3 nucleotides are TGTGCCAGCACGGACAGGGCTTCTTGGGGGGAGCTGTTTTTT. The chain has TRBV27 and TRBJ2-2; 8 nucleotides match TRBD1. This CDR3 has 14 residues. The germline gives CDR1 MNHEY, CDR2 SMNVEV (reference sequence). J was trimmed by 8 bases and V by 7 bases; bases with no gene match: 9.

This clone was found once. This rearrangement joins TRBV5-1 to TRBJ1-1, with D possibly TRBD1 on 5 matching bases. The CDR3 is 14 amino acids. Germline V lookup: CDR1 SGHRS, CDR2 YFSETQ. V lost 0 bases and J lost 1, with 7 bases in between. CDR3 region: CASSLVGGNTEAFF. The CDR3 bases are TGCGCCAGCAGCTTGGTCGGGGGGAACACTGAAGCTTTCTTT.

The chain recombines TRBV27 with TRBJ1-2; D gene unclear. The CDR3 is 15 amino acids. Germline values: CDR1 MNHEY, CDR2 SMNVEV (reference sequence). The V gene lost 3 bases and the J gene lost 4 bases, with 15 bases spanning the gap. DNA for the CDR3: TGTGCCAGCAGTTTTTCTAAAATGGGAGGCTATGGCTACACCTTC. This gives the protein CASSFSKMGGYGYTF.

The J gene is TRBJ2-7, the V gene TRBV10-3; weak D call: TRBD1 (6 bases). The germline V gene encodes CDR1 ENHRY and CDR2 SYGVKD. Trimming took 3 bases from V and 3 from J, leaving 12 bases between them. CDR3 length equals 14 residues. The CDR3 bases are TGTGCCATCAGTGAAGGGGACATCATCTACGAGCAGTACTTC. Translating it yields CAISEGDIIYEQYF.

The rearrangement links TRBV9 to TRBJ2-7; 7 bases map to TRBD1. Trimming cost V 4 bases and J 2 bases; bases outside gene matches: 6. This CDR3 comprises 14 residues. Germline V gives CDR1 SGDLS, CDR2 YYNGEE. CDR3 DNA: TGTGCCAGCAGCCCCCGACAGGGACCCTACGAGCAGTACTTC. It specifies CASSPRQGPYEQYF. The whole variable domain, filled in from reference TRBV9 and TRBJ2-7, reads DSGVTQTPKHLITATGQRVTLRCSPRSGDLSVYWYQQSLDQGLQFLIQYYNGEERAKGNILERFSAQQFPDLHSELNLSSLELGDSALYFCASSPRQGPYEQYFGPGTRLTVT.

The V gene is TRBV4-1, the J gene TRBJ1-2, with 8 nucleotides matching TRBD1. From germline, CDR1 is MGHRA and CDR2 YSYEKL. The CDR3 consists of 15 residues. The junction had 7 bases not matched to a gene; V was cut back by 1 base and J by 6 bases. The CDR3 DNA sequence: TGCGCCAGCAGCCAAGTACAGGGGGTAGCGGATGGCTACACCTTC. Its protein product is CASSQVQGVADGYTF.